What follows describes a single TCR beta chain. This CDR3 is built from 13 residues. CDR1 MNHEY and CDR2 SVGAGI come from the germline V gene. V dropped 2 bases and J dropped 4 bases, with 6 bases sitting between them. Sequencing used immunoSEQ multiplex PCR; TCRdb keeps in-frame clones, though not all of them. Of about 84,000 clones in the sample, 84% are singletons; the top ten hold about 2.7%. The sample is drawn from a study of OX40 agonist ivuxolimab in advanced cancers. V gene TRBV6-5 combines with J gene TRBJ1-3; D gene ambiguous. Specimen: CD4+ or CD8+ T cells sorted from blood, collected in a trial of the OX40 agonist ivuxolimab. The TCR sequence derives from an adult with an advanced solid tumor such as melanoma, head and neck, liver or kidney cancer. The CDR3 DNA reads as TGTGCCAGCAGTTACACACCAGGAAACACCATATATTTT. It specifies CASSYTPGNTIYF.